These T cell receptor beta chains were read from a single sample in a study of T cell changes during pregnancy in multiple sclerosis. TCRdb keeps only in-frame clones here, not all; method: immunoSEQ multiplex PCR. The repertoire includes 38,000 or so clones, around 90% of them detected once, and under 0.75% sits in the top ten. The specimen was CD4+ T cells from peripheral blood mononuclear cells, collected in the second trimester of pregnancy. Receptors originate from a female donor in good health, enrolled as a control in a pregnancy study. Each CDR3 is given with its conserved first and last residue. D genes are given only for firm matches. The listing skips clone size in some rows; elsewhere it reads once, few, many or a size class.

clone_size j_call d_call v_call cdr3_nt cdr3_aa
. TRBJ2-3 . TRBV29-1 TGCAGCGTTGACGAGACAGATACGCAGTATTTT CSVDETDTQYF
. TRBJ2-2 . TRBV9 TGTGCCAGCGGGAGGGGGGGCTCTAACACCGGGGAGCTGTTTTTT CASGRGGSNTGELFF
. TRBJ2-5 TRBD1 TRBV10-1 TGCGCCAGCAGTGAGCCACCCTCGACAGGGGAGGAATCTCAAGAGACCCAGTACTTC CASSEPPSTGEESQETQYF
. TRBJ2-3 . TRBV7-3 TGTGCCAGCAGCCCCTCACCCGGGACAGATACGCAGTATTTT CASSPSPGTDTQYF
. TRBJ1-4 . TRBV18 TGTGCCAGCTCACCTGGTGCCGGGGGTGAAAAACTGTTTTTT CASSPGAGGEKLFF
once TRBJ2-7 TRBD1 TRBV11-2 TGTGCCAGCAGCTTCTCACAGGGGTGGGAGCAGTACTTC CASSFSQGWEQYF
. TRBJ2-6 . TRBV5-1 TGCGCCAGCAGCCCTCCGGGGACACCGAACTCTGGGGCCAACGTCCTGACTTTC CASSPPGTPNSGANVLTF
. TRBJ1-1 TRBD1 TRBV4-3 TGCGCCAGCAGCCGGACAGGGGGCGCTGGCGCTTTCTTT CASSRTGGAGAFF
few TRBJ1-2 TRBD1 TRBV19 TGTGCCAGTAGTATGGGGGACAGGGTCGACTATGGCTACACCTTC CASSMGDRVDYGYTF
once TRBJ2-1 TRBD2 TRBV2 TGTGCCAGCAGTGAGATAGCGGGCTACAATGAGCAGTTCTTC CASSEIAGYNEQFF
. TRBJ2-2 TRBD2 TRBV19 TGTGCCAGTAGTAAGGTTGTGGCTAGCGGGGCGAACACCGGGGAGCTGTTTTTT CASSKVVASGANTGELFF
. TRBJ1-1 TRBD1 TRBV29-1 TGCAGCGTTGACTTCGGCAGGGGGGCGGACACTGAAGCTTTCTTT CSVDFGRGADTEAFF
. TRBJ2-3 . TRBV11-2 TGTGCCAGCAGCTTAGGGGCCTTGCAGTATTTT CASSLGALQYF
. TRBJ2-4 TRBD1 TRBV13 TGTGCCAGCAGCCATCCGGGACAGGGGAACATTCAGTACTTC CASSHPGQGNIQYF
. TRBJ1-6 . TRBV7-3 TGTGCCAGCAGCTCCACTAGTTCACCCCTCCACTTT CASSSTSSPLHF
. TRBJ2-1 TRBD2 TRBV4-3 TGCGCCAGCAGCCACTACGGGGGGGCCGGAAATGAGCAGTTCTTC CASSHYGGAGNEQFF
once TRBJ2-6 . TRBV7-2 TGTGCCAGCAGCTTAGGGACAGCTGGGGCCAACGTCCTGACTTTC CASSLGTAGANVLTF
. TRBJ2-3 TRBD2 TRBV6-1 TGTGCCACCCGATCATATAGCGGGGCGGCAGATACGCAGTATTTT CATRSYSGAADTQYF
. TRBJ2-7 . TRBV27 TGTGCCAGCAGTTTATCGAACAGGAAGAAAGTATGCGAGCAGTACTTC CASSLSNRKKVCEQYF
. TRBJ2-5 TRBD1 TRBV5-1 TGCGCCAGCAGCTTAGGGGGCCTCCAAGAGACCCAGTACTTC CASSLGGLQETQYF
once TRBJ2-2 TRBD2 TRBV19 TGTGCCAGTAGTGTAACTAGCGTCGGGGAGCTGTTTTTT CASSVTSVGELFF
once TRBJ2-1 TRBD2 TRBV6-6 TGTGCCAGCAGTTCACTAGCGGGGACTTACAATGAGCAGTTCTTC CASSSLAGTYNEQFF
. TRBJ1-2 . TRBV11-2 TGTGCCAGCAGCTTGAGGAGGGAGGATGGCTACACCTTC CASSLRREDGYTF
. TRBJ2-6 . TRBV4-1 TGCGCCAGCAGCCTCCCCAAGGGGGGGGGCACTGGGGCCAACGTCCTGACTTTC CASSLPKGGGTGANVLTF
few TRBJ1-4 . TRBV27 TGTGCCAGCAGGCTAAGGGGCGCGGGGGAAAAACTGTTTTTT CASRLRGAGEKLFF
. TRBJ1-2 . TRBV6-1 TGTGCCAGCAGTGAAGTCAGGGTGTCAAATGGCTACACCTTC CASSEVRVSNGYTF